Listed here is a single TCR beta chain. This entry belongs to a study of cytomegalovirus exposure and HLA in healthy donors. The germline V gene has CDR1 MGHDK and CDR2 SYGVNS. The CDR3 consists of 12 residues. V shed 5 bases, J shed 10 bases, and the junction held 7 bases outside the gene matches. The primer mix had 60 Vbeta and 13 Jbeta primers. Libraries were prepared by immunoSEQ multiplex PCR; TCRdb keeps only in-frame clonotypes and omits some of them. The sample holds some 130,000 clones, around 75% seen once. This TCR came from a female donor in good health and CMV-seronegative. The gene calls are TRBV25-1 and TRBJ2-7, with 8 bases matching TRBD2. Sequenced: PBMCs. In nucleotides, the CDR3 is TGTGCCAGCAGTCCCCGGGGGGGCCTACAGTACTTC. Residues: CASSPRGGLQYF.